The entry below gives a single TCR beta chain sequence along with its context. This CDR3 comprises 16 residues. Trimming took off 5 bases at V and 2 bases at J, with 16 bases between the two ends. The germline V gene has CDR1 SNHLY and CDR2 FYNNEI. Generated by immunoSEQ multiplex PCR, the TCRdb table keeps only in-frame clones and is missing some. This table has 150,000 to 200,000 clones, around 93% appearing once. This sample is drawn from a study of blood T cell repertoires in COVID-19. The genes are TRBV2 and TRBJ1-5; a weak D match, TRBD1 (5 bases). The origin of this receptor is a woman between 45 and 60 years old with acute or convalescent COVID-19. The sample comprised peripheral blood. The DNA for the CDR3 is TGTGCCAGCAGTCTGTCGACAGTAATTGGCAATCAGCCCCAGCATTTT. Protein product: CASSLSTVIGNQPQHF.